A single sample gave rise to the 17 T cell receptor beta chains below, sequenced in a study of control samples from healthy donors and cancer patients. This table comes from immunoSEQ multiplex PCR, and its TCRdb copy is limited to in-frame clones, with some not included. In the table there are over 10,000 clones, 77% of which are singletons. Sequencing was carried out using formalin-fixed, paraffin-embedded tissue. The receptor set was obtained from a male donor with melanoma.

This rearrangement joins TRBV19 to TRBJ2-7; perhaps TRBD1 as D (6 bases). The CDR3 is made up of 16 amino acids. Germline V lookup: CDR1 LNHDA, CDR2 SQIVND (reference sequence). The V gene lost 1 base and the J gene lost 2 bases, with 15 bases spanning the gap. The CDR3 region has the DNA TGTGCCAGTAGTATAGGGTTTGGGGGCCACCCCTACGAGCAGTACTTC. This gives the protein CASSIGFGGHPYEQYF. The full variable domain, rest sourced from reference TRBV19 and TRBJ2-7, is DGGITQSPKYLFRKEGQNVTLSCEQNLNHDAMYWYRQDPGQGLRLIYYSQIVNDFQKGDIAEGYSVSREKKESFPLTVTSAQKNPTAFYLCASSIGFGGHPYEQYFGPGTRLTVT.

The chain is built from TRBV6-5 and TRBJ2-2, with D possibly being TRBD1 (6 bases). There are 14 residues in the CDR3. Trimming shortened V by 6 bases and J by 0 bases, and 8 bases separated the two germline ends. Germline CDR1 MNHEY, CDR2 SVGAGI. The CDR3 sequence: CASRPGANTGELFF. As DNA, the CDR3 is TGTGCCAGCAGGCCAGGGGCGAACACCGGGGAGCTGTTTTTT.

As to this clone: In the same sample, other DNA sequences code for this CDR3. The gene calls are TRBV7-9 and TRBJ1-1, with D maybe TRBD1 (6 bases). V lost 3 bases and J lost 0, with 8 bases in between. This CDR3 has 14 residues. Germline V gene sequence: CDR1 SEHNR, CDR2 FQNEAQ (reference sequence). The CDR3 sequence: CASSLGALNTEAFF. In nucleotides, the CDR3 is TGTGCCAGCAGCTTGGGGGCCCTGAACACTGAAGCTTTCTTT.

By sample share, this clone is medium-sized. V and J are TRBV2 and TRBJ2-1; D not resolved. CDR3 length: 14 amino acids. Germline CDR1 is SNHLY and CDR2 is FYNNEI. The V gene lost 10 bases and the J gene lost 5 bases, with 18 bases spanning the gap. CDR3 coding DNA: TGTGCCACCGAGGCCTCAAACCGGGACAATGAGCAGTTCTTC. Amino acid sequence: CATEASNRDNEQFF. Looking up the rest from reference TRBV2 and TRBJ2-1 gives the full variable domain: EPEVTQTPSHQVTQMGQEVILRCVPISNHLYFYWYRQILGQKVEFLVSFYNNEISEKSEIFDDQFSVERPDGSNFTLKIRSTKLEDSAMYFCATEASNRDNEQFFGPGTRLTVL.

This rearrangement joins TRBV11-2 to TRBJ2-5, with TRBD1 identical over 9 bases. Germline V CDR1 and CDR2: SGHAT, FQNNGV. J lost 9 bases, V lost 0 bases, and 8 bases had no gene match. CDR3 length: 15 residues. CDR3 sequence (DNA): TGTGCCAGCAGCTTAGAGGCGGGGACAGGGACGTCCCAGTACTTC. This encodes CASSLEAGTGTSQYF.

The rearrangement joins TRBV7-9 to TRBJ2-7, with TRBD1 identical over 8 bases. The CDR3 length is 14 residues. Losses at the gene ends were 5 bases for V and 5 bases for J; bases not matched to a gene: 8. From germline, CDR1 is SEHNR and CDR2 FQNEAQ (reference sequence). The CDR3 DNA is TGTGCCAGCAGCGTCCGGGACAGGTTTGACGAGCAGTACTTC. Translated, it gives CASSVRDRFDEQYF. Combining the CDR3 with reference TRBV7-9 and TRBJ2-7 gives the whole variable domain DTGVSQNPRHKITKRGQNVTFRCDPISEHNRLYWYRQTLGQGPEFLTYFQNEAQLEKSRLLSDRFSAERPKGSFSTLEIQRTEQGDSAMYLCASSVRDRFDEQYFGPGTRLTVT.

The CDR3 spells CASSNALADSTQYF. CDR3 nucleotides: TGTGCCAGCAGCAACGCACTAGCGGACTCTACGCAGTATTTT. The J gene is TRBJ2-3, the V gene TRBV7-7; the match to TRBD2 covers 8 bases. After removal of 5 bases from V and 8 bases from J, the junction contained 9 bases not matched to a gene. This CDR3 has 14 residues. The germline gives CDR1 SSHAT, CDR2 FNYEAQ (reference sequence).

J is TRBJ1-6 and V is TRBV7-9; D not resolved. This CDR3 has 14 amino acids. V gave up 1 base and J gave up 9 bases, with 10 bases separating them. Germline V CDR1 and CDR2: SEHNR, FQNEAQ (reference sequence). CDR3 coding DNA: TGTGCCAGCAGCTTAGAACAAAAAAGTTCACCCCTCCACTTT. Its translation is CASSLEQKSSPLHF.

This sequence joins TRBV4-3 and TRBJ1-2, with D unresolved. Germline V gene data show CDR1 as LGHNA and CDR2 as YSLEER. V was cut by 1 base and J by 6 bases, with 15 bases left in between. The CDR3 contains 15 residues. CDR3 nucleotide sequence: TGCGCCAGCAGCCAAGGAGTTAGGAGAGCGGATGGCTACACCTTC. Its protein is CASSQGVRRADGYTF.

J is TRBJ2-6 and V is TRBV2; D is possibly TRBD1 (6 bases). The CDR3 length is 15 residues. V was clipped by 3 bases and J by 12 bases, with 18 bases between them. Germline CDR1 is SNHLY and CDR2 is FYNNEI. The CDR3 region has the DNA TGTGCCAGCAGTGACTTAAGGGGGTTGTTGGGCGTCCTGACTTTC. It codes for CASSDLRGLLGVLTF. Drawing the rest from reference TRBV2 and TRBJ2-6, the complete variable domain is EPEVTQTPSHQVTQMGQEVILRCVPISNHLYFYWYRQILGQKVEFLVSFYNNEISEKSEIFDDQFSVERPDGSNFTLKIRSTKLEDSAMYFCASSDLRGLLGVLTFGAGSRLTVL.

By share, this clone ranks as medium-sized. The genes are TRBV7-2 and TRBJ2-5; no clear D. The CDR3 runs 13 residues. V lost 5 bases, J lost 5 bases, and 12 bases lay in between. The germline V gene has CDR1 SGHTA and CDR2 FQGNSA. In DNA, the CDR3 is TGTGCCAGCAGCCGTTCAACGGAGGAGACCCAGTACTTC. Translated: CASSRSTEETQYF.

The gene calls are TRBV5-1 and TRBJ2-1; no clear D. V was cut by 1 base and J by 7 bases, with 6 bases left in between. The CDR3 sequence is 12 residues long. Germline lookup yields CDR1 SGHRS and CDR2 YFSETQ. The CDR3 is CASSLSLNEQFF. CDR3 in DNA: TGCGCCAGCAGCTTGAGTCTAAATGAGCAGTTCTTC.

The chain carries TRBV5-1 and TRBJ2-5; D is uncertain. Germline assignment: CDR1 SGHRS and CDR2 YFSETQ. The CDR3 consists of 15 residues. V was shortened by 4 bases and J by 5 bases, with 18 bases between the two germline ends. The CDR3 here is CASSPERPLGETQYF. The CDR3 region has the DNA TGCGCCAGCAGCCCTGAACGCCCTCTCGGGGAGACCCAGTACTTC.

V is TRBV15 and J is TRBJ1-1, with unresolved D. The CDR3 runs to 14 residues. With 1 base removed from V and 5 bases from J, the gap between germline ends came to 11 bases. From germline, CDR1 is LNHNV and CDR2 YYDKDF (reference sequence). CDR3 sequence (DNA): TGTGCCACCAGCAGAGCGACCCCGGGGACTGAAGCTTTCTTT. Its translation is CATSRATPGTEAFF.

The chain combines TRBV11-1 with TRBJ1-1, with D maybe TRBD1 (5 bases). Between the trimmed V and J ends, which lost 5 bases and 6 bases, there was a span of 7 bases. Germline CDR1 SGHAT, CDR2 FQDESV (reference sequence). The CDR3 totals 11 residues. This CDR3 is CASSRGPEAFF. CDR3 DNA: TGTGCCAGCAGCCGGGGCCCTGAAGCTTTCTTT.

This clone turned up a few times. The rearrangement uses TRBV11-2 and TRBJ1-5, with a possible D match to TRBD1 (6 bases). V lost 3 bases, J lost 3 bases, and 9 bases lay in between. The germline gives CDR1 SGHAT, CDR2 FQNNGV. The CDR3 contains 14 residues. CDR3 sequence reads: CASSFGQSNQPQHF. CDR3 in DNA: TGTGCCAGCAGCTTCGGACAGTCCAATCAGCCCCAGCATTTT. Full variable domain (rest looked up from reference TRBV11-2 and TRBJ1-5): EAGVAQSPRYKIIEKRQSVAFWCNPISGHATLYWYQQILGQGPKLLIQFQNNGVVDDSQLPKDRFSAERLKGVDSTLKIQPAKLEDSAVYLCASSFGQSNQPQHFGDGTRLSIL.

Remarks on this clone: Its ends do not fully match the called genes, so a read error is possible. The CDR3 reads CASSSRQGSTEAFF. CDR3 nucleotides: TGTGCCAGCAGTTCCCGACAGGGGTCCACTGAAGCTTTTTTT. The chain carries TRBV27 and TRBJ1-1; 8 bases match TRBD1. Germline-derived CDR1 and CDR2 are MNHEY and SMNVEV (reference sequence). This CDR3 is 14 amino acids long.